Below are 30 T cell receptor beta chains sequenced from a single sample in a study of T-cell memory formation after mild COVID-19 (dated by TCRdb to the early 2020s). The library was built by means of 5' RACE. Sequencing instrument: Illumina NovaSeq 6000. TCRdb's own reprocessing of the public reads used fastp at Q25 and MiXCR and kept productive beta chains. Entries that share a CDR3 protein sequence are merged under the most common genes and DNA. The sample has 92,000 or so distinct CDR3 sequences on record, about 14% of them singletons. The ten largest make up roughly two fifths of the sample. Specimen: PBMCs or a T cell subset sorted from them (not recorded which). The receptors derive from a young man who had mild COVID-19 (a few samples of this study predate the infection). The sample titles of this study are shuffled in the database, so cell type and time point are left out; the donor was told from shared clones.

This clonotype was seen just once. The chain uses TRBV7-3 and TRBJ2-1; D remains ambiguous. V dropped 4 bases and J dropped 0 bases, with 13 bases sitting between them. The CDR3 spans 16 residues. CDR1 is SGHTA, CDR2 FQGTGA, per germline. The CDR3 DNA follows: TGTGCCAGCAGCTCAACTCCCGGATACTCCTACAATGAGCAGTTCTTC. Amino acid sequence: CASSSTPGYSYNEQFF.

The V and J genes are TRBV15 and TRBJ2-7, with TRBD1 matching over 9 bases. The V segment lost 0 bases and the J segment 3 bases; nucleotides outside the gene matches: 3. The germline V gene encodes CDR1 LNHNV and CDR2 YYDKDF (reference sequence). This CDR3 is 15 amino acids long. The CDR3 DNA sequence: TGTGCCACCAGCAGAGAGGGACAGGGTCTCTACGAGCAGTACGTC. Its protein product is CATSREGQGLYEQYV.

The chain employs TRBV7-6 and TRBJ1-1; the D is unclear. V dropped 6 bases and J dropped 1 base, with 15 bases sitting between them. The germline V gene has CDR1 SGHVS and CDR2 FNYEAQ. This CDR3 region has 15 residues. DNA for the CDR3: TGTGCCAGCAGGTCGACTACCTCGGGGAACACTGAAGCTTTCTTT. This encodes CASRSTTSGNTEAFF. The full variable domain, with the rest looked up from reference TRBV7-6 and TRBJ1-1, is GAGVSQSPRYKVTKRGQDVALRCDPISGHVSLYWYRQALGQGPEFLTYFNYEAQQDKSGLPNDRFSAERPEGSISTLTIQRTEQRDSAMYRCASRSTTSGNTEAFFGQGTRLTVV.

The CDR3 coding sequence is TGTGCCAGCTCGCGGGGGGCTGACTACAATGAGCAGTTCTTC. This encodes CASSRGADYNEQFF. The genes are TRBV18 and TRBJ2-1, with 8 bases matching TRBD2. The ends lost 6 bases at V and 3 bases at J; junction bases unmatched: 4. The CDR3 loop spans 14 amino acids. Germline loops: CDR1 KGHSH, CDR2 LQKENI. The variable domain in full, completed from reference TRBV18 and TRBJ2-1, reads NAGVMQNPRHLVRRRGQEARLRCSPMKGHSHVYWYRQLPEEGLKFMVYLQKENIIDESGMPKERFSAEFPKEGPSILRIQQVVRGDSAAYFCASSRGADYNEQFFGPGTRLTVL.

The CDR3 coding sequence is TGTGCCAGCAGCTATGGGGGTAGCGGGGAAGCTAGCACAGATACGCAGTATTTT. Its translation is CASSYGGSGEASTDTQYF. The rearrangement joins TRBV11-2 to TRBJ2-3, with 8 bases aligning to TRBD2. After removal of 4 bases from V and 0 bases from J, the junction contained 12 bases not matched to a gene. The germline gives CDR1 SGHAT, CDR2 FQNNGV. This CDR3 has 18 residues.

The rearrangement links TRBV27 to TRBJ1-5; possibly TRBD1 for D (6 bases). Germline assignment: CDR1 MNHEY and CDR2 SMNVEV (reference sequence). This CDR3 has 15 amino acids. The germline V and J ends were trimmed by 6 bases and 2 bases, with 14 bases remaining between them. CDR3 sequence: CASSLGGYGNQPQHF. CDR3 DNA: TGTGCCAGCAGCCTGGGGGGCTATGGCAATCAGCCCCAGCATTTT.

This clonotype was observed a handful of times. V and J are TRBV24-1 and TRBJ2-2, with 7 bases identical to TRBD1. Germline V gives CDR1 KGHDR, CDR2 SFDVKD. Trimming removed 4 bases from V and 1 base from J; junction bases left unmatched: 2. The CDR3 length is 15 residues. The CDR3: CATSDRDRNTGELFF. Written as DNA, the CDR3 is TGTGCCACCAGTGACAGGGACAGGAACACCGGGGAGCTGTTTTTT.

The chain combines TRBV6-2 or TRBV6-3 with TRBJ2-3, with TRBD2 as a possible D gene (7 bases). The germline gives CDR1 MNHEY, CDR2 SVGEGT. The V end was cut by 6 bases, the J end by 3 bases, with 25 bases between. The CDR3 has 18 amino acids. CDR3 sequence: CASSQDPAGARATDTQYF. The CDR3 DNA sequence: TGTGCCAGCAGCCAAGACCCCGCGGGGGCAAGAGCTACAGATACGCAGTATTTT.

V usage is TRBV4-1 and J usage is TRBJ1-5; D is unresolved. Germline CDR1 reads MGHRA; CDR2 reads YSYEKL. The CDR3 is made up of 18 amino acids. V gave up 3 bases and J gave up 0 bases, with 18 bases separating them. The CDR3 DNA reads TGCGCCAGCAGCCAGACGATAGGTACGGCCCATAGCAATCAGCCCCAGCATTTT. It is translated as CASSQTIGTAHSNQPQHF.

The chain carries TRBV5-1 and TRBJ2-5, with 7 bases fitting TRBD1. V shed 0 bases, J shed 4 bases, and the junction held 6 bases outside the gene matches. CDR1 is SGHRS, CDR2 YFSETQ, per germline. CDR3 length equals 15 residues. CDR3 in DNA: TGCGCCAGCAGCTTGGGGGAACAGGGGACAGAGACCCAGTACTTC. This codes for CASSLGEQGTETQYF. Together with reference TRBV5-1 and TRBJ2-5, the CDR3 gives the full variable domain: KAGVTQTPRYLIKTRGQQVTLSCSPISGHRSVSWYQQTPGQGLQFLFEYFSETQRNKGNFPGRFSGRQFSNSRSEMNVSTLELGDSALYLCASSLGEQGTETQYFGPGTRLLVL.

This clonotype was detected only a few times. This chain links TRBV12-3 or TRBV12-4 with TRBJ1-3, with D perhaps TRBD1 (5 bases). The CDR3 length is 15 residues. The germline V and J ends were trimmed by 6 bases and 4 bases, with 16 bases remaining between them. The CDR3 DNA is TGTGCCAGCAGAAGAGGTCAGGGTTTAGGAAACACCATATATTTT. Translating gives CASRRGQGLGNTIYF.

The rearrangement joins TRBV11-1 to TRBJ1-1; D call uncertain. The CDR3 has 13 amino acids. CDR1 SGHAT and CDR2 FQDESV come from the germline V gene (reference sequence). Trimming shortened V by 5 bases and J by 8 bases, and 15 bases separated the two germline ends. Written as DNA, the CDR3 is TGTGCCAGCAGCACACGGCCCCGGTGGGAAGCTTTCTTT. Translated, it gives CASSTRPRWEAFF.

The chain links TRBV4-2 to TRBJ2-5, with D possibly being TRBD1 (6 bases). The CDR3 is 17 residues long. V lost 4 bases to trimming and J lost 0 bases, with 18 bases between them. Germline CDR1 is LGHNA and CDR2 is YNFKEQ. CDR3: CASSPALGQRNQETQYF. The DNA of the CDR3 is TGTGCCAGCAGCCCAGCCCTCGGACAGAGGAACCAAGAGACCCAGTACTTC.

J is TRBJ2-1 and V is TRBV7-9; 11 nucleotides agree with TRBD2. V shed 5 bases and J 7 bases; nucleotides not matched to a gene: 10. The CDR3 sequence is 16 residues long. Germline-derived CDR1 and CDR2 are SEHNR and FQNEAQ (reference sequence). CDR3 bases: TGTGCCAGCAGCCTAAGTAGCGGGGGGGCCCGTAATGAGCAGTTCTTC. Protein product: CASSLSSGGARNEQFF.

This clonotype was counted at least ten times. The CDR3, as DNA: TGTGCCAGCAGCTTACCGGGACAGGGGGATACGCAGTATTTT. Translation: CASSLPGQGDTQYF. V usage is TRBV7-2 and J usage is TRBJ2-3, with 10 bases aligning to TRBD1. V lost 2 bases and J lost 6; bases outside the gene matches: 2. The CDR3 consists of 14 residues. Germline V gives CDR1 SGHTA, CDR2 FQGNSA.

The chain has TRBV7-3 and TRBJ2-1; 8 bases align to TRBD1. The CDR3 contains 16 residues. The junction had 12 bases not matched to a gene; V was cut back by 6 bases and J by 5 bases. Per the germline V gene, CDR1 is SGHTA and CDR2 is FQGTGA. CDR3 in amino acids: CASSQKATGADNEQFF. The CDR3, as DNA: TGTGCCAGCAGTCAGAAAGCGACAGGGGCAGACAATGAGCAGTTCTTC.

The CDR3 loop is CASRRQGILYEQYV. The CDR3, as DNA: TGTGCCAGCAGAAGACAGGGAATCCTCTACGAGCAGTACGTC. The rearrangement uses TRBV6-2 or TRBV6-3 and TRBJ2-7, with 7 bases aligning to TRBD1. Germline lookup yields CDR1 MNHEY and CDR2 SVGEGT. V was clipped by 6 bases and J by 3 bases; unmatched bases: 8. The CDR3 length is 14 residues.

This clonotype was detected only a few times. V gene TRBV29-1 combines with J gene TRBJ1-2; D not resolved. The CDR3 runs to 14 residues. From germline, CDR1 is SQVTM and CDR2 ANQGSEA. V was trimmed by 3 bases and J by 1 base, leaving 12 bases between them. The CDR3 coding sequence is TGCAGCGTTGACCTTTCCCAGAGTAACTATGGCTACACCTTC. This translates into CSVDLSQSNYGYTF.

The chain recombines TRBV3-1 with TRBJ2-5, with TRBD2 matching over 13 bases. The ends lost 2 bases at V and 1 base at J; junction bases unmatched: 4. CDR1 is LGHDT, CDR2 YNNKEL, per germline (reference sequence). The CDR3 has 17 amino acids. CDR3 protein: CASSQLGLAGAQETQYF. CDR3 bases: TGTGCCAGCAGCCAACTTGGACTAGCGGGGGCCCAAGAGACCCAGTACTTC.

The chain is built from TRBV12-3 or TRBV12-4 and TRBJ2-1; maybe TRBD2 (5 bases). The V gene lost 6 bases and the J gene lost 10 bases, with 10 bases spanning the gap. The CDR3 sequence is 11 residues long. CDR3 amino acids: CASSPGWEQFF. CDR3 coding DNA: TGTGCCAGCAGCCCGGGATGGGAGCAGTTCTTC.

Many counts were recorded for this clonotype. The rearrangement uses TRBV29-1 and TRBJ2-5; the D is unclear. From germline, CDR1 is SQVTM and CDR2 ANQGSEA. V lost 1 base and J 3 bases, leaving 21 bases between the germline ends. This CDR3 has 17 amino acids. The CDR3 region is CSVEGLVGQVYEETQYF. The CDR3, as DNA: TGCAGCGTTGAAGGGTTAGTTGGGCAGGTTTATGAAGAGACCCAGTACTTC.

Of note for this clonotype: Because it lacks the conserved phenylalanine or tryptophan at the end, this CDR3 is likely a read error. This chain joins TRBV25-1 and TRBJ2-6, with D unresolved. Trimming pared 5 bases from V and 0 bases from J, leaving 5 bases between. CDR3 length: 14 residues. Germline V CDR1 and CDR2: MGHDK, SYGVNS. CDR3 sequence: CASSTDSGANVLTL. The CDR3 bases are TGTGCCAGCAGTACCGACTCTGGGGCCAACGTCCTGACTTTA.

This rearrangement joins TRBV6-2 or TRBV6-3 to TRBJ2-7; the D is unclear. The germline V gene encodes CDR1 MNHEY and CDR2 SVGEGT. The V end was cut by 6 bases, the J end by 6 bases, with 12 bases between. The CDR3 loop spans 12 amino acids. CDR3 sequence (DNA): TGTGCCAGCAGCCCCGGATCGGTCGAGCAGTACTTC. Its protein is CASSPGSVEQYF.

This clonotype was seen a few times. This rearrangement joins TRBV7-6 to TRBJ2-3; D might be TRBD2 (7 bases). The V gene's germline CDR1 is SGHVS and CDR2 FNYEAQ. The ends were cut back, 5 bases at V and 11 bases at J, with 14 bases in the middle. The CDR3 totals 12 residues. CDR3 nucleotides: TGTGCCAGCAGCCCTGGGGGGGGCCGGCAGTATTTT. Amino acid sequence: CASSPGGGRQYF.

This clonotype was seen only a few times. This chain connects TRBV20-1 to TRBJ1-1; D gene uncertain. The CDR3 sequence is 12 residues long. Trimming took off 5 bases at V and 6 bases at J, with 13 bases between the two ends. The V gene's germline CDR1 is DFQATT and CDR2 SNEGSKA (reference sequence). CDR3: CSAVARWAEAFF. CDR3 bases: TGCAGTGCTGTGGCCCGGTGGGCTGAAGCTTTCTTT.

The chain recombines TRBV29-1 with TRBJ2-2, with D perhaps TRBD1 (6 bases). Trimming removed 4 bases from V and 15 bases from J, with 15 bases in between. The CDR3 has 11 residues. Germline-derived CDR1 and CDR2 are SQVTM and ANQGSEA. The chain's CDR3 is CSVAEDRELFF. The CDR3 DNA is TGCAGCGTTGCGGAGGACAGAGAATTGTTTTTT.

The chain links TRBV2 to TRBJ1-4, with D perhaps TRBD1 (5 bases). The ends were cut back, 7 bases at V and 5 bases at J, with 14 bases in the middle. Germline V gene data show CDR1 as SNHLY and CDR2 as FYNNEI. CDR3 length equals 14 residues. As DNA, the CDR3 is TGTGCCAGCATATCCTGGGACCCCAATGAAAAACTGTTTTTT. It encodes CASISWDPNEKLFF.

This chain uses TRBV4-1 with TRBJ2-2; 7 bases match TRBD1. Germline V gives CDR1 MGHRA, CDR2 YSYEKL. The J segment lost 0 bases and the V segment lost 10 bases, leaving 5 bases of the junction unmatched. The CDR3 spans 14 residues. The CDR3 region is CATRGTANTGELFF. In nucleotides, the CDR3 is TGCGCCACCAGGGGGACAGCGAACACCGGGGAGCTGTTTTTT.

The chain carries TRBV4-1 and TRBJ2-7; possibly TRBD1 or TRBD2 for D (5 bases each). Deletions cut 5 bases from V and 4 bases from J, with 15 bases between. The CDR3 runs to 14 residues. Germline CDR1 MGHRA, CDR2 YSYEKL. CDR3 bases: TGCGCCAGCAGCACCCGGGACCGGCCTTACGAGCAGTACTTC. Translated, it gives CASSTRDRPYEQYF.

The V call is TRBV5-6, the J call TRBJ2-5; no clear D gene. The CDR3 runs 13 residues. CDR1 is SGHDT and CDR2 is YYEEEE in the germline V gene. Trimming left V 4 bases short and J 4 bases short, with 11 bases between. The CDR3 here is CASSPGRGETQYF. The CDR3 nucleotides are TGTGCCAGCAGCCCAGGTAGAGGAGAGACCCAGTACTTC.